The present T cell receptor beta chain was sequenced within a study of Graves' ophthalmopathy and Graves' hyperthyroidism. At the level of the study: Peripheral blood was obtained at first diagnosis, ahead of any treatment.

Clinicians made diagnoses from clinical symptoms, serum thyroxine, TRAb, thyroid ultrasound and orbital computed tomography. Germline lookup yields CDR1 MNHNY and CDR2 SVGAGI (reference sequence). The CDR3 consists of 15 residues. V shed 6 bases and J shed 3 bases, with 14 bases lying between them. The sample holds a few counts of this clonotype. Amplification from RNA transcripts yielded the TCR beta CDR3 regions. The first round was an RT-PCR with HTBI primers, and the second round was a multiplex PCR. TCRdb ran MiXCR on the multiplex PCR reads and lists one entry per CDR3 protein. This sample has 650,000 to 900,000 distinct CDR3 sequences, with roughly two fifths found just once.

The chain recombines TRBV6-6 with TRBJ1-4; possible D gene TRBD1, 6 bases. This TCR was recovered from an adult man with Graves' ophthalmopathy. Sequencing input: peripheral blood. Here the CDR3 reads CASRNRQEANEKLFF. Here the CDR3 DNA reads TGTGCCAGCAGAAACCGACAGGAAGCTAATGAAAAACTGTTTTTT.